The sequence of this T cell receptor (beta chain) was determined in a study of T cells in Graves' hyperthyroidism and ophthalmopathy. Study-level points and caveats: A model built on 13 V-J features separated ophthalmopathy from stable hyperthyroidism.

RNA transcripts were the template for amplifying TCR beta CDR3 regions. First-round RT-PCR of the TCR CDR3 relied on the HTBI primer set. One entry per CDR3 protein results from TCRdb running MiXCR on the multiplex PCR reads. In the table there are 540,000 or so distinct CDR3 sequences, about 45% of which are singletons. Trimming stripped 0 bases from V and 1 base from J, with 18 bases between. The germline V gene has CDR1 MNHNY and CDR2 SVGAGI (reference sequence). This CDR3 contains 18 residues. Points on this clonotype: Its antigen is still unknown. A much larger clone lies one base from this, so it may be a read error.

Sequencing was performed on peripheral blood or thyroid tissue (not recorded which). The chain carries TRBV6-6 and TRBJ2-5; D is perhaps TRBD2 (6 bases). The source is an adult woman with Graves' disease, either hyperthyroidism or ophthalmopathy (not recorded which). This chain's CDR3 is CASSYSARPGTLQETQYF. The CDR3 region has the DNA TGTGCCAGCAGTTACTCGGCACGTCCCGGGACTCTCCAAGAGACCCAGTACTTC.